This T cell receptor beta chain is drawn from a study of cytomegalovirus exposure and HLA in healthy donors. Study results and limitations: A later analysis found most CMV-associated TCR beta chains apparently HLA-restricted. Association of approximately 18,000 TCR beta sequences with HLA alleles was found at 0.05 false discovery rate in a later analysis. Later on, an analysis showed TCR association rates differing by HLA locus, with DRB1 the most and HLA-C the fewest. Cytomegalovirus status was reportedly diagnosed by the classifier with high specificity and sensitivity.

A few counts support this clone. Its matching antigen is unknown. Researchers ran the PCR with 60 Vbeta and 13 Jbeta primers. Libraries were prepared by immunoSEQ multiplex PCR; TCRdb keeps only in-frame clonotypes and omits some of them. The sample has 140,000 or so clones; more than 55% are singletons. This CDR3 has 14 residues. V trimming: 5 bases; J trimming: 8 bases; junction bases outside the gene matches: 7. Germline V lookup: CDR1 LNHDA, CDR2 SQIVND (reference sequence). The clonotype comes from a woman in her sixties or seventies in good health and CMV-seronegative. Sequencing input: PBMCs. The V call is TRBV19, the J call TRBJ2-1; 9 bases map to TRBD1. In DNA form, the CDR3 reads TGTGCCAGTAGTGATACAGGGGGCGGGTATGAGCAGTTCTTC. The encoded protein is CASSDTGGGYEQFF.